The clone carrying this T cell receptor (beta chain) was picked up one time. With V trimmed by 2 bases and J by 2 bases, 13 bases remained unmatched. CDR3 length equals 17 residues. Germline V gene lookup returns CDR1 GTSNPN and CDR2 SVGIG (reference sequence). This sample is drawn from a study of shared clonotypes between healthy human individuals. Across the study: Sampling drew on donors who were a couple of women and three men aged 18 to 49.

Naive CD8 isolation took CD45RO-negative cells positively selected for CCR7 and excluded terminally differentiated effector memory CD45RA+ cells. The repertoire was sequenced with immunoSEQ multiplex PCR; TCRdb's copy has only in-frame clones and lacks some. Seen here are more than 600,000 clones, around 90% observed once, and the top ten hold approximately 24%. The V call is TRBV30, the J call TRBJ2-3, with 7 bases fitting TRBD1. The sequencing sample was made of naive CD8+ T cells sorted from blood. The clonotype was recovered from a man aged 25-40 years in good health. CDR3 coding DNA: TGTGCCTGGAGTTTACCGGACAGGTTCAGATACACAGATACGCAGTATTTT. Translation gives CAWSLPDRFRYTDTQYF.